A selection of T cell receptor beta chains follows, all from one sample in a study of PD-1 blockade in classical Hodgkin lymphoma. TCRdb's table, derived via immunoSEQ multiplex PCR, lists solely in-frame clones and lacks some. The sample shows approximately 84,000 clones, about 89% of them seen only once. The sequencing used peripheral blood mononuclear cells (PBMCs), collected at baseline. These receptors were taken from a human donor with classical Hodgkin lymphoma. Each CDR3 is given with its conserved first and last residue. Fields, in order: clone size, J gene, D gene, V gene, CDR3 protein, CDR3 DNA. The D gene is left open where the match is weak. Expanded clones are given a class, and other clones once, few, many or no size at all.

.	TRBJ1-2	.	TRBV5-6	CASSSAGAHGYGYTF	TGTGCCAGCAGCTCTGCGGGGGCCCACGGCTATGGCTACACCTTC
.	TRBJ1-2	TRBD1	TRBV4-1	CASSLGQDTNYGYTF	TGCGCCAGCAGCCTTGGACAGGATACCAACTATGGCTACACCTTC
.	TRBJ1-2	.	TRBV30	CAWSVFVLSDGYTF	TGTGCCTGGAGTGTATTTGTCCTATCGGATGGCTACACCTTC
.	TRBJ2-3	TRBD2	TRBV7-2	CASSLAGRRDTQYF	TGTGCCAGCAGCTTAGCCGGGAGGAGGGATACGCAGTATTTT
.	TRBJ2-4	TRBD1	TRBV27	CASSRPGTGNIQYF	TGTGCCAGCAGTCGTCCCGGGACAGGAAACATTCAGTACTTC
.	TRBJ1-4	.	TRBV5-4	CASSWAGEVSNEKLFF	TGTGCCAGCAGCTGGGCCGGGGAGGTCAGTAATGAAAAACTGTTTTTT
.	TRBJ2-5	.	TRBV14	CASSRGVGETQYF	TGTGCCAGCAGCAGGGGGGTCGGGGAGACCCAGTACTTC
.	TRBJ1-4	.	TRBV5-1	CASSLAPGGRIEKLFF	TGCGCCAGCAGCTTGGCCCCCGGGGGGAGAATTGAAAAACTGTTTTTT
.	TRBJ1-1	.	TRBV5-1	CASSLDRQMNTEAFF	TGCGCCAGCAGCTTGGACAGACAGATGAACACTGAAGCTTTCTTT
.	TRBJ2-1	.	TRBV10-3	CAISEIATGRNEQFF	TGTGCCATCAGTGAGATCGCGACAGGGAGGAATGAGCAGTTCTTC
.	TRBJ2-7	.	TRBV6-5	CASSSSGFGTYEQYF	TGTGCCAGCAGTTCCTCAGGGTTTGGCACCTACGAGCAGTACTTC
few	TRBJ1-2	.	TRBV29-1	CSTDARGGYTF	TGCAGCACGGACGCAAGAGGTGGCTACACCTTC
.	TRBJ1-1	.	TRBV9	CASSVVGGTTEAFF	TGTGCCAGCAGCGTAGTAGGGGGGACCACTGAAGCTTTCTTT
.	TRBJ2-3	TRBD1	TRBV29-1	CSVPPPGQGFADTQYF	TGCAGCGTTCCCCCGCCGGGACAGGGGTTCGCAGATACGCAGTATTTT
.	TRBJ2-1	.	TRBV7-9	CASIQTVSYNEQFF	TGTGCCAGCATCCAAACTGTGTCCTACAATGAGCAGTTCTTC
.	TRBJ2-7	.	TRBV5-1	CASSADRFSYEQYF	TGCGCCAGCAGCGCCGACCGATTCTCCTACGAGCAGTACTTC
.	TRBJ1-3	.	TRBV6-1	CASGQTGNTIYF	TGTGCCAGCGGACAAACTGGAAACACCATATATTTT
once	TRBJ1-2	.	TRBV11-1	CASSFPFLGDGYTF	TGTGCCAGCAGCTTCCCATTTCTGGGGGATGGCTACACCTTC
few	TRBJ1-2	TRBD1	TRBV5-4	CASSLRTGETYGYTF	TGTGCCAGCAGCCTCCGGACAGGGGAAACGTATGGCTACACCTTC
.	TRBJ2-3	.	TRBV19	CASSKLQGGKGTDTQYF	TGTGCCAGTAGTAAACTACAGGGGGGGAAAGGCACAGATACGCAGTATTTT
.	TRBJ2-5	TRBD2	TRBV27	CASSDRLAGVEETQYF	TGTGCCAGCAGTGACAGACTAGCGGGAGTAGAAGAGACCCAGTACTTC
.	TRBJ1-2	.	TRBV27	CASSTNSNNYGYTF	TGTGCCAGCAGCACTAACAGCAATAACTATGGCTACACCTTC
.	TRBJ1-2	TRBD1	TRBV19	CASSNPGQGRSWFGGYTF	TGTGCCAGTAGTAACCCGGGACAGGGGAGGAGTTGGTTCGGTGGCTACACCTTC
.	TRBJ2-2	TRBD2	TRBV6-5	CASSPRLAGAGELFF	TGTGCCAGCAGTCCCCGACTAGCGGGCGCCGGGGAGCTGTTTTTT
.	TRBJ2-4	.	TRBV27	CASSLSREGTKNIQYF	TGTGCCAGCAGTTTATCGCGTGAAGGCACCAAAAACATTCAGTACTTC
.	TRBJ2-1	.	TRBV7-2	CASSPRNEQFF	TGTGCCAGCAGTCCCCGAAATGAGCAGTTCTTC
.	TRBJ1-1	.	TRBV5-4	CASSFHRDTEAFF	TGTGCCAGCAGCTTCCACCGGGACACTGAAGCTTTCTTT
.	TRBJ2-3	.	TRBV6-5	CASSYREFTDTQYF	TGTGCCAGCAGTTACAGGGAGTTCACAGATACGCAGTATTTT
once	TRBJ2-1	.	TRBV30	CAWDYRSPNEQFF	TGTGCCTGGGACTATCGCTCCCCGAATGAGCAGTTCTTC
few	TRBJ1-2	TRBD1	TRBV30	CACTLGGREYGYTF	TGTGCCTGTACATTAGGGGGCCGGGAATATGGCTACACCTTC
.	TRBJ2-5	.	TRBV7-7	CASSFDGRETQYF	TGTGCTAGCAGCTTCGATGGCAGGGAGACCCAGTACTTC
.	TRBJ1-2	.	TRBV6-7	CASEVGGYTF	TGTGCCAGCGAGGTAGGAGGCTACACCTTC
.	TRBJ2-1	.	TRBV28	CASSLGVVSYNEQFF	TGTGCCAGCAGTTTAGGGGTAGTCTCCTACAATGAGCAGTTCTTC
once	TRBJ2-7	.	TRBV19	CASSSRPASGYEQYF	TGTGCCAGTAGTAGTCGGCCAGCCTCGGGCTACGAGCAGTACTTC
.	TRBJ1-1	.	TRBV6-1	CASSERGTLNTEAFF	TGTGCCAGCAGTGAACGGGGGACCCTGAACACTGAAGCTTTCTTT
few	TRBJ1-5	TRBD1	TRBV11-2	CASSLAGGGNQPQHF	TGTGCCAGCAGCTTAGCAGGGGGAGGCAATCAGCCCCAGCATTTT
.	TRBJ2-7	.	TRBV27	CASSSTGYEQYF	TGTGCCAGCAGTTCAACAGGGTACGAGCAGTACTTC
.	TRBJ2-7	TRBD1	TRBV4-3	CASSQGGQGYYEQYF	TGCGCCAGCAGCCAAGGAGGACAGGGCTATTACGAGCAGTACTTC
.	TRBJ2-1	TRBD2	TRBV11-1	CASTPALTSGGSSYNEQFF	TGTGCCAGCACTCCGGCCCTGACTAGCGGGGGGAGCTCCTACAATGAGCAGTTCTTC
.	TRBJ1-2	.	TRBV28	CASSLAGTDGYTF	TGTGCCAGCAGTTTAGCAGGGACGGATGGCTACACCTTC
.	TRBJ1-3	.	TRBV10-3	CAISDPGRRSGNTIYF	TGTGCCATCAGTGACCCGGGACGCCGCTCTGGAAACACCATATATTTT
.	TRBJ2-7	.	TRBV13	CATGPEQYF	TGTGCCACCGGGCCCGAGCAGTACTTC
.	TRBJ1-2	TRBD1	TRBV5-6	CASSPFGDAGGGYTF	TGTGCCAGCAGCCCCTTCGGGGACGCAGGGGGTGGCTACACCTTC
.	TRBJ2-2	.	TRBV2	CASIWTVNAGELFF	TGTGCCAGCATTTGGACGGTTAACGCCGGGGAGCTGTTTTTT
.	TRBJ2-3	TRBD1	TRBV19	CASSLLTGATDTQYF	TGTGCCAGTAGTCTCCTGACAGGGGCTACAGATACGCAGTATTTT
.	TRBJ1-5	TRBD1	TRBV19	CASSIPRQGGINQPQHF	TGTGCCAGTAGTATCCCTAGACAGGGGGGTATCAATCAGCCCCAGCATTTT
.	TRBJ2-1	TRBD1	TRBV29-1	CSVEDFLEGASSYNEQFF	TGCAGCGTTGAAGATTTTTTAGAGGGGGCGTCGTCCTACAATGAGCAGTTCTTC
.	TRBJ2-1	TRBD1	TRBV5-8	CASLWRDRRNEQFF	TGTGCCAGCCTCTGGCGGGACAGGAGGAATGAGCAGTTCTTC
once	TRBJ2-7	TRBD1	TRBV6-6	CASSGTVSHEQYF	TGTGCCAGCAGTGGGACAGTATCCCACGAGCAGTACTTC
.	TRBJ2-5	TRBD1	TRBV7-9	CASSLGQGQETQYF	TGTGCCAGCAGCTTAGGACAGGGTCAAGAGACCCAGTACTTC
few	TRBJ1-1	TRBD1	TRBV11-2	CASSLGTGIPEAFF	TGTGCCAGCAGCCTAGGGACAGGGATCCCTGAAGCTTTCTTT
few	TRBJ1-4	TRBD1	TRBV27	CASRPGGGGEKLFF	TGTGCCAGCAGGCCAGGGGGCGGGGGGGAAAAACTGTTTTTT